The 21 T cell receptor beta chains reported below all come from one sample, sequenced in a study of shared clonotypes between healthy human individuals. Using immunoSEQ multiplex PCR, the repertoire was profiled, and TCRdb retains in-frame clones only, with some absent. The sample records over a million clones, 98% being singletons. The sequencing input was naive CD4+ T cells sorted from blood. The sample's subset: CD45RA+ positively selected. All receptors derive from a man under 40 in good health.

The chain links TRBV5-8 to TRBJ1-1, with D tentatively TRBD1 (5 bases). The CDR3 has 14 residues. CDR1 SGHTS and CDR2 YDEGEE come from the germline V gene. Trimming removed 6 bases from V and 4 bases from J, with 16 bases in between. Written as DNA, the CDR3 is TGTGCCAGCAAGGTCGAAGGGGCGGCCACTGAAGCTTTCTTT. As protein: CASKVEGAATEAFF.

The genes are TRBV7-3 and TRBJ2-5; no definite D call. Germline CDR1 reads SGHTA; CDR2 reads FQGTGA. The V end was cut by 5 bases, the J end by 2 bases, with 9 bases between. This CDR3 spans 13 amino acids. CDR3 coding DNA: TGTGCCAGCAGCCGCAGAAGTCAAGAGACCCAGTACTTC. Its translation is CASSRRSQETQYF.

The chain joins TRBV19 to TRBJ2-6; 7 bases are shared with TRBD1. This CDR3 has 17 amino acids. Germline CDR1 LNHDA, CDR2 SQIVND (reference sequence). V lost 6 bases and J lost 2; bases outside the gene matches: 10. The CDR3 bases are TGTGCCAGTAGCAAGGGGACAGTCCAGACTGGGGCCAACGTCCTGACTTTC. Its protein is CASSKGTVQTGANVLTF.

This chain uses TRBV11-2 with TRBJ2-1; either TRBD1 or TRBD2 may fit D (5 bases each). This CDR3 is 15 amino acids long. The germline V gene has CDR1 SGHAT and CDR2 FQNNGV. V was trimmed by 10 bases and J by 2 bases, leaving 18 bases between them. The CDR3 region has the DNA TGTGCCACCCAAGCCGTATTGGGGGCCTACAATGAGCAGTTCTTC. It is translated as CATQAVLGAYNEQFF.

V is TRBV6-1 and J is TRBJ1-2; the D is unclear. The CDR3 sequence is 14 residues long. Germline V gene data show CDR1 as MNHNS and CDR2 as SASEGT. V was clipped by 2 bases and J by 3 bases, with 10 bases between them. The CDR3 DNA reads as TGTGCCAGCAGTGAACATAAAAACTACTATGGCTACACCTTC. It translates to CASSEHKNYYGYTF.

The chain has TRBV5-1 and TRBJ2-5; 7 bases agree with TRBD1. CDR1 and CDR2 from the germline V gene are SGHRS and YFSETQ. V shed 5 bases and J 4 bases; nucleotides not matched to a gene: 8. This CDR3 spans 14 amino acids. The CDR3 loop reads CASRPTGFSETQYF. The CDR3, as DNA: TGCGCCAGCAGGCCGACAGGGTTTTCAGAGACCCAGTACTTC.

This chain joins TRBV11-3 and TRBJ2-2; 11 nucleotides line up with TRBD2. Losses at the gene ends were 4 bases for V and 5 bases for J; bases not matched to a gene: 15. Germline-derived CDR1 and CDR2 are SGHNT and YENEEA. This CDR3 has 19 residues. In nucleotides, the CDR3 is TGTGCCAGCAGCTCTAGGACGGTACTAGCGGGAGAGAGGACCGGGGAGCTGTTTTTT. This gives the protein CASSSRTVLAGERTGELFF. Drawing the rest from reference TRBV11-3 and TRBJ2-2, the complete variable domain is EAGVVQSPRYKIIEKKQPVAFWCNPISGHNTLYWYLQNLGQGPELLIRYENEEAVDDSQLPKDRFSAERLKGVDSTLKIQPAELGDSAVYLCASSSRTVLAGERTGELFFGEGSRLTVL.

The genes are TRBV7-9 and TRBJ1-2; perhaps TRBD1 as D (5 bases). V lost 5 bases to trimming and J lost 4 bases, with 17 bases between them. CDR1 is SEHNR, CDR2 FQNEAQ, per germline (reference sequence). This CDR3 region has 15 residues. In nucleotides, the CDR3 is TGTGCCAGCAGCACACTCCCTCAGGGACCCTATGGCTACACCTTC. Encoded protein: CASSTLPQGPYGYTF.

Worth noting for this clone: Compared with germline, one end of the junction differs, possibly owing to a read error. The CDR3 coding sequence is TGTGCTAGCAGCTTACAAATAGCGGGATCGGCAGATACGCAGTATTTT. Translated, it gives CASSLQIAGSADTQYF. The chain joins TRBV7-7 to TRBJ2-3, with 8 bases matching TRBD2. The CDR3 covers 16 residues. The germline CDR1 and CDR2 sequences are SSHAT and FNYEAQ (reference sequence).

V and J are TRBV5-4 and TRBJ2-5; 9 nucleotides match TRBD2. CDR1 is SGHNT, CDR2 YYREEE, per germline (reference sequence). The CDR3 is 18 residues long. Trimming removed 3 bases from V and 4 bases from J; junction bases left unmatched: 16. CDR3 residues: CASSSPRGGSGSSETQYF. The CDR3 DNA follows: TGTGCCAGCAGCTCCCCACGGGGGGGTAGCGGGAGCTCAGAGACCCAGTACTTC.

This rearrangement joins TRBV19 to TRBJ2-1; TRBD2 agrees at 12 bases. The length of the CDR3 is 15 residues. V lost 9 bases, J lost 8 bases, and 11 bases stayed unmatched. Per the germline V gene, CDR1 is LNHDA and CDR2 is SQIVND (reference sequence). The CDR3 here is CASCQLAGGGDEQFF. In DNA form, the CDR3 reads TGTGCCAGCTGCCAACTAGCGGGAGGAGGAGATGAGCAGTTCTTC.

The genes are TRBV4-1 and TRBJ2-1; D remains ambiguous. Per the germline V gene, CDR1 is MGHRA and CDR2 is YSYEKL. V was pared by 8 bases and J by 0 bases, with 5 bases between. The CDR3 is made up of 12 amino acids. The chain's CDR3 is CASQASYNEQFF. In DNA form, the CDR3 reads TGCGCCAGCCAAGCCTCCTACAATGAGCAGTTCTTC.

This chain uses TRBV28 with TRBJ2-5, with unresolved D. In germline, CDR1 is MDHEN, CDR2 SYDVKM. The CDR3 has 11 residues. The CDR3 bases are TGTGCGTCTAGGTACCAAGAGACCCAGTACTTC. It encodes CASRYQETQYF.

The chain links TRBV4-2 to TRBJ2-3, with a tentative D call TRBD1 (6 bases). The CDR3 consists of 13 residues. The V gene's germline CDR1 is LGHNA and CDR2 YNFKEQ. V lost 4 bases and J lost 4, with 9 bases in between. The CDR3 loop reads CASSPNRADTQYF. The DNA of the CDR3 is TGTGCCAGCAGCCCAAACAGGGCAGATACGCAGTATTTT.

The V call is TRBV15, the J call TRBJ2-7; TRBD1 is a possible D gene (6 bases). Germline V lookup: CDR1 LNHNV, CDR2 YYDKDF (reference sequence). The CDR3 is 22 residues long. V lost 0 bases, J lost 0 bases, and 30 bases lay in between. The DNA for the CDR3 is TGTGCCACCAGCAGAGATCCCCTATCCCCGCGAAACAACAGGGAAATCTCCTACGAGCAGTACTTC. Residues: CATSRDPLSPRNNREISYEQYF.

The chain is built from TRBV29-1 and TRBJ2-7; D tentatively fits TRBD1 or TRBD2 (6 bases each). The CDR3 spans 14 residues. Trimming took 4 bases from V and 4 from J, leaving 17 bases between them. CDR1 and CDR2 (germline): SQVTM, ANQGSEA. The CDR3 reads CSVVYLQGGYEQYF. DNA of the CDR3: TGCAGCGTTGTTTATTTACAGGGAGGTTACGAGCAGTACTTC.

V and J are TRBV5-4 and TRBJ2-7, with TRBD1 identical over 7 bases. After removal of 0 bases from V and 4 bases from J, the junction contained 10 bases not matched to a gene. In germline, CDR1 is SGHNT, CDR2 YYREEE (reference sequence). This CDR3 is 16 amino acids long. CDR3: CASSLAAGGILYEQYF. In DNA, the CDR3 is TGTGCCAGCAGCTTGGCAGCAGGGGGAATTTTGTACGAGCAGTACTTC.

The chain couples TRBV4-1 to TRBJ2-3; D not certain. With 1 base removed from V and 6 bases from J, the gap between germline ends came to 17 bases. The CDR3 runs to 16 residues. Germline lookup yields CDR1 MGHRA and CDR2 YSYEKL. The CDR3 DNA reads as TGCGCCAGCAGCCAAGGTTCCTTTGGTTTTAGGGATACGCAGTATTTT. It encodes CASSQGSFGFRDTQYF.

The chain carries TRBV2 and TRBJ2-2, with 9 bases lining up with TRBD1. Germline CDR1 SNHLY, CDR2 FYNNEI. V shed 6 bases and J 7 bases; nucleotides not matched to a gene: 3. The CDR3 loop spans 13 amino acids. CDR3 in amino acids: CASRTDRGGELFF. CDR3 coding DNA: TGTGCCAGCAGGACGGACAGGGGCGGGGAGCTGTTTTTT.

V usage is TRBV29-1 and J usage is TRBJ1-1; D perhaps matches TRBD1 (6 bases). Germline assignment: CDR1 SQVTM and CDR2 ANQGSEA. The CDR3 extends over 13 amino acids. V shed 3 bases and J shed 1 base, with 9 bases lying between them. CDR3 amino acids: CSVEGHRNTEAFF. The CDR3 coding sequence is TGCAGCGTTGAGGGACACCGGAACACTGAAGCTTTCTTT.

J is TRBJ2-7 and V is TRBV6-5, with D tentatively TRBD1 (5 bases). V was shortened by 1 base and J by 0 bases, with 7 bases between the two germline ends. The CDR3 covers 14 residues. Per germline, CDR1 MNHEY and CDR2 SVGAGI. CDR3 coding DNA: TGTGCCAGCAGTTACTTGACAGACTCCTACGAGCAGTACTTC. It translates to CASSYLTDSYEQYF.